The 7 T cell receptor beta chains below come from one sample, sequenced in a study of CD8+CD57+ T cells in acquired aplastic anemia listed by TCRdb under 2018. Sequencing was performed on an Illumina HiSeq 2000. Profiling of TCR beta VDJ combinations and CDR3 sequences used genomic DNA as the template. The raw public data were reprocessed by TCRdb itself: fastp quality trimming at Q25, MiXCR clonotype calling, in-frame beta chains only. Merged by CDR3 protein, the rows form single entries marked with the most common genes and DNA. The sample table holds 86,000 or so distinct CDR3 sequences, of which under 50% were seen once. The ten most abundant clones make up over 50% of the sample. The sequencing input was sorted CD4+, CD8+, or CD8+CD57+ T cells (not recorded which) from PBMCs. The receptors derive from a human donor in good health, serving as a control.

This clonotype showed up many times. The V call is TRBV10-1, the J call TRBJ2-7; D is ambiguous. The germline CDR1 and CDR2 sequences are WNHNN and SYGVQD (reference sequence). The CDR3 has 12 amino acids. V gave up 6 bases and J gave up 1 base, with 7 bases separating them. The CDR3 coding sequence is TGCGCCAGCAGCGCAAGTTCCTACGAGCAGTACTTC. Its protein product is CASSASSYEQYF.

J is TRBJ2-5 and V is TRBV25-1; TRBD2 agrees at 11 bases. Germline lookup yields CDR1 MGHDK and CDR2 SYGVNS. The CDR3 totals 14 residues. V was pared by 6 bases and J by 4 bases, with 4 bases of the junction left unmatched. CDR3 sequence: CASSPGLAAETQYF. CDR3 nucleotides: TGTGCCAGCAGCCCGGGACTAGCGGCAGAGACCCAGTACTTC.

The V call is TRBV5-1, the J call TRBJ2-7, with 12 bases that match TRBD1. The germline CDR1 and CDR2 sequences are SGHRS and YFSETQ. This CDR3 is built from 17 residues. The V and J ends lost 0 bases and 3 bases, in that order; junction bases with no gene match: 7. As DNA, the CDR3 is TGCGCCAGCAGCTTGGGGCCCGGGACAGGGGGCTTCTACGAGCAGTACTTC. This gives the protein CASSLGPGTGGFYEQYF.

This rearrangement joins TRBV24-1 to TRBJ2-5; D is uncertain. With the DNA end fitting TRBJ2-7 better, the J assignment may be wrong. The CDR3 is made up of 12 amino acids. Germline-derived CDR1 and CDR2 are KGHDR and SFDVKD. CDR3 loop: CATSDLSAEQYF. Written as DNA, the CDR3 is TGTGCCACCAGTGATTTGAGTGCCGAGCAGTACTTC.

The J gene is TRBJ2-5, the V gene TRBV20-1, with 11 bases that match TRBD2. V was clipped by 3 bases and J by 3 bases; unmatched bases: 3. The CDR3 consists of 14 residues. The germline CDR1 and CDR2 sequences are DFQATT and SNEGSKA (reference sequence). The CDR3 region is CSARTGLAEETQYF. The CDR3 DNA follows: TGCAGTGCTAGGACGGGACTAGCGGAAGAGACCCAGTACTTC.

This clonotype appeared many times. The DNA of the CDR3 is TGTGCCAGCAGCAGTATAGGACAGGGGGATGGCTACACCTTC. This sequence encodes CASSSIGQGDGYTF. The chain carries TRBV5-4 and TRBJ1-2, with 10 bases fitting TRBD1. Per germline, CDR1 SGHNT and CDR2 YYREEE (reference sequence). CDR3 length: 14 amino acids. V gave up 4 bases and J gave up 6 bases; unmatched junction bases: 6.

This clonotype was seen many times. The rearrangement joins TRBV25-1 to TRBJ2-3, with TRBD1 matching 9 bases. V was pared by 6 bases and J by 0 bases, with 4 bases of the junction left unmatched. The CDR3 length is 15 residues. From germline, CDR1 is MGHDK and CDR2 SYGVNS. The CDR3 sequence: CASSPGTGSTDTQYF. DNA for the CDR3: TGTGCCAGCAGCCCGGGGACAGGGAGCACAGATACGCAGTATTTT.